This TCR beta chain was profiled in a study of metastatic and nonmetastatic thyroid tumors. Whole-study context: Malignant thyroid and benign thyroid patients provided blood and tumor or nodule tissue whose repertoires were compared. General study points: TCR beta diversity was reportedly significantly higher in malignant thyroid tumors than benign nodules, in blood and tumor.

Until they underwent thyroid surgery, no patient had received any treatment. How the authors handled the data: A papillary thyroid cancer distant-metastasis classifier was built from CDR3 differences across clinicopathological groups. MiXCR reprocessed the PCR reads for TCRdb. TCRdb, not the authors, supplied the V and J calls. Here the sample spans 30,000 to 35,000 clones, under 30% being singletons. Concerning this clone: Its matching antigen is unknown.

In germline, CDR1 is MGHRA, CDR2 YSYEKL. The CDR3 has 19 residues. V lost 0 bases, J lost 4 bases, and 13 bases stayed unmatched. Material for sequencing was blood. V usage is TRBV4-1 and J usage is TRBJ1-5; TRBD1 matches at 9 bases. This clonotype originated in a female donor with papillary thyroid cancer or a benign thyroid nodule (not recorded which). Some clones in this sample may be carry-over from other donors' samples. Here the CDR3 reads CASSQDFFIGTGTNQPQHF. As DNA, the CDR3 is TGCGCCAGCAGCCAAGATTTTTTCATCGGGACAGGGACTAATCAGCCCCAGCATTTT.